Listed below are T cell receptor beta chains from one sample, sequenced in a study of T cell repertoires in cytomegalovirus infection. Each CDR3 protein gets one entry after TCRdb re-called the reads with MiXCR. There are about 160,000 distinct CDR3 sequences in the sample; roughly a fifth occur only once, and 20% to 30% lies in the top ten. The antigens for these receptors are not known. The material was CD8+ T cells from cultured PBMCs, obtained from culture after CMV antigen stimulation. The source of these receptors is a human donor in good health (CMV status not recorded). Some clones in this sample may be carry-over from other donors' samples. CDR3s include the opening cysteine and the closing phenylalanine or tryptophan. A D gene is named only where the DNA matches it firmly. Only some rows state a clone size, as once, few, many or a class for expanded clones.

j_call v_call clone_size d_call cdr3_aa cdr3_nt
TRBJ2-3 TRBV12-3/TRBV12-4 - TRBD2 CASLLGGGATDTQYF TGTGCCAGCTTATTGGGCGGGGGAGCGACAGATACGCAGTATTTT
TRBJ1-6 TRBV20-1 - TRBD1 CSASGPRDRYNSPLHF TGCAGTGCTAGCGGTCCGAGGGACAGGTATAATTCACCCCTCCACTTT
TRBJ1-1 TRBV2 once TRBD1 CASSEGDRGVLMNTEAFF TGTGCCAGCAGTGAAGGGGACAGGGGGGTTTTAATGAACACTGAAGCTTTCTTT
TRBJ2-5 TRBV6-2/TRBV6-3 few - CASSYPGETQYF TGTGCCAGCAGTTATCCTGGAGAGACCCAGTACTTC
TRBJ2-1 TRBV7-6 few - CASSFGTLDNEQFF TGTGCCAGCAGTTTCGGGACTTTAGACAATGAGCAGTTCTTC
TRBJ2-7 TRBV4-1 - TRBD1 CASSLTQGAREQYF TGCGCCAGCAGCCTTACTCAGGGGGCGCGGGAGCAGTACTTC
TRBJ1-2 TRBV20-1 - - CSAMDSYGYTF TGCAGTGCGATGGACAGCTATGGCTACACCTTC
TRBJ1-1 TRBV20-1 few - CSARDLGEVLEAFF TGCAGTGCTAGAGATCTGGGTGAGGTCCTTGAAGCTTTCTTT
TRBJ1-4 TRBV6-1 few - CASSEFARGRGEKLFF TGTGCCAGCAGTGAATTCGCGAGGGGAAGAGGTGAAAAACTGTTTTTT
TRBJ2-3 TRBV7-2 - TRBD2 CASKGRLAGTDTQYF TGTGCCAGCAAGGGCCGACTAGCGGGCACAGATACGCAGTATTTT
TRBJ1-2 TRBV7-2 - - CASSPRSYGYTF TGTGCCAGCAGCCCTAGGTCCTATGGCTACACCTTC
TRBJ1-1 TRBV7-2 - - CASSLFLQGNTEAFF TGTGCCAGCAGCCTCTTCCTACAGGGGAACACTGAAGCTTTCTTT
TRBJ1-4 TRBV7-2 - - CASSPPENLPKLFF TGTGCCAGCAGCCCCCCGGAGAATCTCCCAAAACTGTTTTTT
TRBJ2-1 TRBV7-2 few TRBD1 CASSSEGGFYNEQFF TGTGCCAGCAGCTCCGAAGGGGGCTTTTACAATGAGCAGTTCTTC
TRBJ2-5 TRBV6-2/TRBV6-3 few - CASRPLVGRRGGETQYF TGTGCCAGCAGGCCGCTCGTCGGCAGGCGGGGAGGAGAGACCCAGTACTTC
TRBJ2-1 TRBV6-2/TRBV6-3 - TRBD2 CASFGGLAGGNEQFF TGTGCCAGCTTCGGCGGACTAGCGGGTGGCAATGAGCAGTTCTTC
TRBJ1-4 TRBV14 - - CASSQRRGYNEKLFF TGTGCCAGCAGCCAGAGGAGGGGCTATAATGAAAAACTGTTTTTT
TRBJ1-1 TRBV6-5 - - CASRAPGELTEAFF TGTGCCAGCCGGGCACCAGGGGAACTCACTGAAGCTTTCTTT
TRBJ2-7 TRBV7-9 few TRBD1 CASSFPGQVPYEQYF TGTGCCAGCAGCTTCCCGGGACAGGTTCCCTACGAGCAGTACTTC
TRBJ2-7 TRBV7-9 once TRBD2 CASRSTERGAYEQYF TGTGCCAGCAGGTCCACGGAGCGGGGTGCCTACGAGCAGTACTTC
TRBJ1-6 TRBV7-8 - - CASSLPPLGEGKYGPLHF TGTGCCAGCAGTCTACCCCCCCTTGGGGAGGGCAAGTATGGGCCCCTCCACTTT
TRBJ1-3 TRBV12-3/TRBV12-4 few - CASSFFRSGNTIYF TGTGCCAGCAGTTTTTTCCGGAGTGGAAACACCATATATTTT
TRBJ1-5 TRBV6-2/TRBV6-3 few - CASSLGRGGNQPQHF TGTGCCAGCAGTTTGGGACGCGGAGGCAATCAGCCCCAGCATTTT
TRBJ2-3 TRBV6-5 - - CASSYSMPGTTLDTQYF TGTGCCAGCAGTTACTCGATGCCAGGGACGACTTTGGATACGCAGTATTTT
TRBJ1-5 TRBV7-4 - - CASSMGGMGQPQHF TGTGCCAGCAGCATGGGGGGAATGGGTCAGCCCCAGCATTTT
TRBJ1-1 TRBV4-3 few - CASSQEPSGDINTEAFF TGCGCCAGCAGCCAAGAGCCCTCCGGGGACATTAACACTGAAGCTTTCTTT
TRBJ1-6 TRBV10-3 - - CAISETDRDSPLHF TGTGCCATCAGCGAAACGGACAGAGATTCACCCCTCCACTTT
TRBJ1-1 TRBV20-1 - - CSARVLMNTEAFF TGCAGTGCTAGAGTTCTGATGAACACTGAAGCTTTCTTT
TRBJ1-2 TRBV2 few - CASIYGRRDYGYTF TGTGCCAGCATTTATGGACGGAGGGACTATGGCTACACCTTC
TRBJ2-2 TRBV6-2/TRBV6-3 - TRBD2 CASSPRLAGGTGELFF TGTGCCAGCTCCCCAAGGCTAGCGGGCGGCACCGGGGAGCTGTTTTTT
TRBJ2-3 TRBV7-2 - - CAIRPPTDTQYF TGTGCCATCAGACCCCCTACAGATACGCAGTATTTT
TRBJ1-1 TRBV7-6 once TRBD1 CASSAGTGKGSVMNTEAFF TGTGCCAGCAGCGCCGGGACAGGGAAGGGGTCTGTAATGAACACTGAAGCTTTCTTT
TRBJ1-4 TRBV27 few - CASSMERSEKLFF TGTGCCAGCAGTATGGAGAGGTCCGAAAAACTGTTTTTT
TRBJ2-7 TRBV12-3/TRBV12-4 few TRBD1 CASSSGQGTAEQYF TGTGCCAGCAGTTCGGGACAGGGCACCGCCGAGCAGTACTTC
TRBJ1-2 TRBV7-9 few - CASSLVGRPTNYGYTF TGTGCCAGCAGCTTAGTCGGACGTCCGACTAACTATGGCTACACCTTC
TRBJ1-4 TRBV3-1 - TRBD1 CASSHPGTAGATNEKLFF TGTGCCAGCAGCCACCCCGGGACAGCGGGTGCAACTAATGAAAAACTGTTTTTT
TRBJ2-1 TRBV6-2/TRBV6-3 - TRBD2 CASSYSTSGGYNEQFF TGTGCCAGCAGTTACTCGACGAGCGGGGGTTACAATGAGCAGTTCTTC
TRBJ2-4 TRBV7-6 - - CASSLAGRQGGDIQYF TGTGCCAGCAGCTTAGCAGGGCGTCAGGGGGGGGACATTCAGTACTTC
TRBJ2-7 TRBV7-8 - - CASSLAGLRGGDEQYF TGTGCCAGCAGCTTAGCGGGACTCAGGGGTGGCGACGAGCAGTACTTC
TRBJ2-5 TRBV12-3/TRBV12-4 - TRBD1 CASSWDRQTQYF TGTGCCAGCAGTTGGGACAGACAGACCCAGTACTTC
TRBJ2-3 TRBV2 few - CASSAGQSGDTSTDTQYF TGTGCCAGCAGTGCAGGACAGAGCGGAGATACTAGCACAGATACGCAGTATTTT
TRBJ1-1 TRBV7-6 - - CASSWTGTEAFF TGTGCCAGCAGTTGGACCGGGACAGAAGCTTTCTTT
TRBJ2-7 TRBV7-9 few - CASSWGGISYEQYF TGTGCCAGCAGCTGGGGTGGGATCTCCTACGAGCAGTACTTC
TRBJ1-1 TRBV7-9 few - CASSRGTRNTEAFF TGTGCCAGCAGCCGAGGGACGAGGAACACTGAAGCTTTCTTT
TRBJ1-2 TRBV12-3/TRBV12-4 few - CASSYGPLYGYTF TGTGCCAGCAGTTACGGCCCCCTCTATGGCTACACCTTC
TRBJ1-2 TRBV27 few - CASSPWGRDPYGYTF TGTGCCAGCAGCCCATGGGGGAGGGATCCCTATGGCTACACCTTC
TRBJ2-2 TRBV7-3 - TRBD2 CASSLAGDRELFF TGTGCCAGCAGCTTAGCGGGGGACCGGGAGCTGTTTTTT